This T cell receptor (beta chain) was captured in a study of neurological immune-mediated disorders. Preparation of the unsorted libraries drew on 2 million PBMCs stored at -80 C. General study points: On phylogenetic grouping, the repertoires of 18 of 34 multiple sclerosis patients fell within one related-CDR3 cluster, constituting a possible signature. While HTLV-1-associated myelopathy showed the greatest TCR clonal expansion, multiple sclerosis showed the least, falling below healthy controls.

Per germline, CDR1 DFQATT and CDR2 SNEGSKA (reference sequence). The CDR3 totals 14 residues. V lost 3 bases to trimming and J lost 4 bases, with 13 bases between them. TCRdb analysed the 5' RACE reads with MiXCR anew, one entry per CDR3 protein. The sample consists of some 57,000 distinct CDR3 sequences, around 3.5% of them appearing once. This clonotype has at least ten counts. Its matching antigen is unknown. This receptor was obtained from a man in his 60s with multiple sclerosis. V gene TRBV20-1 combines with J gene TRBJ1-5; a possible D gene is TRBD1 (5 bases). Material: PBMCs. CDR3 coding DNA: TGCAGTGCTAGGGCAGGGAGAGGAAATCAGCCCCAGCATTTT. Translating gives CSARAGRGNQPQHF.